These T cell receptor beta chains were read from a single sample in a study of blood T cell repertoires in COVID-19. Here immunoSEQ multiplex PCR was the method, and the copy in TCRdb shows in-frame clones only, minus some. The sample has hundreds of thousands of clones; roughly nine tenths are singletons. The sequencing input was PBMCs or T cells enriched from blood (not recorded which). These receptors were collected from a woman aged 50 to 60 in a cohort exposed to, infected with or recovered from COVID-19 (not recorded which). Both conserved end residues are part of each CDR3. Each record gives: J gene, clone size, V gene, D gene, CDR3 protein, CDR3 DNA. The D gene is left open where the match is weak. For some rows the clone size is stated as once, few or many, or as a class when expanded; others skip it.

TRBJ2-1,NA,TRBV27,NA,CASSVAGASYNEQFF,TGTGCCAGCAGTGTCGCGGGGGCCTCCTACAATGAGCAGTTCTTC
TRBJ2-1,once,TRBV7-3,TRBD2,CASSPRTSGSSYNEQFF,TGTGCCAGCAGCCCTAGGACTAGCGGGAGCTCCTACAATGAGCAGTTCTTC
TRBJ1-3,NA,TRBV9,NA,CASSDSGQISGNTIYF,TGTGCCAGCAGCGACTCTGGACAGATCTCTGGAAACACCATATATTTT
TRBJ1-2,NA,TRBV18,NA,CASSPASSNYGYTF,TGTGCCAGCTCACCAGCGAGCTCAAACTATGGCTACACCTTC
TRBJ2-1,NA,TRBV18,TRBD1,CASSPLYPGQRRGDEQFF,TGTGCCAGCTCACCGCTATATCCGGGACAGAGAAGAGGCGATGAGCAGTTCTTC
TRBJ2-5,NA,TRBV7-2,NA,CASSLGPLLMETQYF,TGTGCCAGCAGCTTAGGTCCCCTATTAATGGAGACCCAGTACTTC
TRBJ1-3,NA,TRBV6-5,NA,CASTSASGNTIYF,TGTGCCAGCACCTCGGCTAGTGGAAACACCATATATTTT
TRBJ1-1,NA,TRBV18,TRBD1,CASSPGGQGREAFF,TGTGCCAGCTCACCAGGCGGACAGGGCCGTGAAGCTTTCTTT
TRBJ1-2,once,TRBV18,NA,CASSPSGQGVYGYTF,TGTGCCAGCTCACCTAGCGGACAAGGCGTATATGGCTACACCTTC
TRBJ2-7,NA,TRBV5-4,TRBD1,CASSQTTGQGLNEQYF,TGTGCCAGCAGCCAAACCACGGGACAGGGGTTAAACGAGCAGTACTTC